Below, 9 T cell receptor beta chains from the same sample are listed, as sequenced in a study of identical twins. TCRdb re-called the 5' RACE reads with MiXCR, one entry per CDR3 protein. The table has approximately 700,000 distinct CDR3 sequences, about 20% seen once; the top ten hold under 15%. These data are also associated with another study on T cells expressing NK-cell markers.

Sequenced input: PBMCs. The receptors shown here come from a woman between 18 and 29 years old in good health.

This clonotype was recorded a few times. The genes are TRBV20-1 and TRBJ2-3, with no clear D. This CDR3 has 16 amino acids. Germline loops: CDR1 DFQATT, CDR2 SNEGSKA (reference sequence). The ends were cut back, 3 bases at V and 1 base at J, with 17 bases in the middle. This CDR3 is CSARGSPKRGTDTQYF. CDR3 nucleotide sequence: TGCAGTGCTAGGGGGTCGCCGAAGAGAGGCACAGATACGCAGTATTTT.

This rearrangement joins TRBV20-1 to TRBJ2-3; possible D gene TRBD2, 6 bases. This CDR3 region has 15 residues. The V gene lost 2 bases and the J gene lost 2 bases, with 14 bases spanning the gap. Looked up from germline, CDR1 is DFQATT and CDR2 is SNEGSKA (reference sequence). CDR3 region: CSARNLPSATDTQYF. CDR3 nucleotide sequence: TGCAGTGCTAGAAATCTCCCTAGCGCCACAGATACGCAGTATTTT.

The rearrangement links TRBV7-9 to TRBJ1-2, with 8 bases that match TRBD1. CDR3 length: 14 residues. Germline CDR1 is SEHNR and CDR2 is FQNEAQ (reference sequence). The V and J ends lost 5 bases and 6 bases, in that order; junction bases with no gene match: 8. The CDR3 protein is CASSPDRGIDGYTF. In nucleotides, the CDR3 is TGTGCCAGCAGCCCCGACAGGGGAATAGATGGCTACACCTTC.

V usage is TRBV29-1 and J usage is TRBJ2-2, with TRBD2 matching over 8 bases. This CDR3 spans 17 amino acids. V shed 0 bases, J shed 5 bases, and the junction held 11 bases outside the gene matches. Germline V CDR1 and CDR2: SQVTM, ANQGSEA. The CDR3 DNA is TGCAGCGTTGAAGATCCTGGTGTAGCGGGAAAAACCGGGGAGCTGTTTTTT. This sequence encodes CSVEDPGVAGKTGELFF.

V and J are TRBV7-9 and TRBJ2-7; 10 nucleotides align to TRBD1. J was trimmed by 8 bases and V by 5 bases; bases with no gene match: 9. The germline gives CDR1 SEHNR, CDR2 FQNEAQ (reference sequence). This CDR3 contains 14 residues. The CDR3 coding sequence is TGTGCCAGCAGCCTGGGACAGGGGAAGAAAAAGCAGTACTTC. This gives the protein CASSLGQGKKKQYF.

The rearrangement links TRBV18 to TRBJ1-1; D remains ambiguous. Trimming took off 2 bases at V and 8 bases at J, with 9 bases between the two ends. Germline values: CDR1 KGHSH, CDR2 LQKENI. The CDR3 extends over 12 amino acids. The CDR3: CASSPGPSEAFF. In nucleotides, the CDR3 is TGTGCCAGCTCACCAGGCCCATCCGAAGCTTTCTTT.

The rearrangement links TRBV18 to TRBJ2-1; TRBD2 agrees at 8 bases. Per the germline V gene, CDR1 is KGHSH and CDR2 is LQKENI. V lost 8 bases, J lost 6 bases, and 9 bases stayed unmatched. The CDR3 is 14 amino acids. CDR3 amino acids: CASGTTGGGNEQFF. The CDR3 nucleotides are TGTGCCAGCGGAACTACGGGAGGGGGCAATGAGCAGTTCTTC.

This clonotype was recorded a few times. V is TRBV5-1 and J is TRBJ2-3, with D perhaps TRBD2 (5 bases). Per the germline V gene, CDR1 is SGHRS and CDR2 is YFSETQ. Trimming took 0 bases from V and 6 from J, leaving 17 bases between them. CDR3 size: 16 residues. The CDR3 loop reads CASSLGLQRSFDTQYF. The CDR3, as DNA: TGCGCCAGCAGCTTGGGTCTCCAGCGGAGTTTCGATACGCAGTATTTT.

The chain carries TRBV20-1 and TRBJ2-7; TRBD2 aligns across 11 bases. J lost 1 base, V lost 6 bases, and 14 bases had no gene match. CDR1 and CDR2 from the germline V gene are DFQATT and SNEGSKA (reference sequence). The CDR3 has 17 residues. CDR3 coding DNA: TGCAGTGCGGCCCAGCCGGGACTAGCGGAGGGTTCCTACGAGCAGTACTTC. Amino acid sequence: CSAAQPGLAEGSYEQYF.